The sequence of this T cell receptor beta chain was determined in a study of shared clonotypes between healthy human individuals. Study-wide context: The study used three CD4 naive, three CD4 memory, two CD8 naive and one CD8 memory plate per donor.

A CD45RA+ naive subset and a CD45RA-negative memory subset were split from CD4+ cells. This clone was seen a single time. Germline V lookup: CDR1 SGHVS, CDR2 FQNEAQ. The CDR3 is 14 residues long. V gave up 5 bases and J gave up 5 bases; unmatched junction bases: 9. Genomic DNA belonging to each subset was distributed in equal measure over several immunoSEQ plates. Sequenced by immunoSEQ multiplex PCR; TCRdb stores in-frame clones only, minus some. Of approximately 2,300,000 clones detected, around 92% appear once; the ten largest clones hold roughly 0.34%. The chain joins TRBV7-8 to TRBJ2-7, with TRBD1 identical over 7 bases. The receptor was derived from a man between 18 and 29 years old in good health. Some clones in this sample may be carry-over from other donors' samples. The specimen was naive CD4+ T cells from PBMCs. Subset reported: CD45RA+ positively selected. The CDR3 DNA reads TGTGCCAGCAGCCGTACCACAGGGGTCAACGAGCAGTACTTC. It is translated as CASSRTTGVNEQYF.